The 20 T cell receptor beta chains below were found in one sample sequenced in a study of cytomegalovirus exposure and HLA in healthy donors (dated by TCRdb to about 2017). Receptors were amplified or captured by the immunoSEQ multiplex PCR assay. A mixture of 60 forward primers for TCR Vbeta segments and 13 reverse primers for TCR Jbeta segments was used in the multiplex PCR. TCRdb retrieved this table from immuneACCESS and kept in-frame rearrangements only. Not all clones are present; in checked studies, unresolved V genes account for under half, and no reason is known for the remainder. The sample table contains 100,000 to 120,000 clones; only one count was recorded for 78% of them. The ten largest account for about 5.8% of the sample. Sequenced sample: PBMCs. The receptors here all came from a male donor in good health and CMV-seronegative.

J is TRBJ2-3 and V is TRBV6-5; tentative D call: TRBD2 (5 bases). The CDR3 is 13 amino acids. Trimming removed 0 bases at V and 5 bases at J, with 6 bases between. Per the germline V gene, CDR1 is MNHEY and CDR2 is SVGAGI. Written as DNA, the CDR3 is TGTGCCAGCAGTTACTCGAGGGTAGATACGCAGTATTTT. Protein sequence: CASSYSRVDTQYF.

In its sample, this clone was seen a few times. The chain joins TRBV2 to TRBJ2-6, with a weak D call TRBD2 (5 bases). CDR1 and CDR2 from the germline V gene are SNHLY and FYNNEI. Trimming pared 4 bases from V and 1 base from J, leaving 8 bases between. The CDR3 is 15 amino acids. The CDR3 nucleotides read TGTGCCAGCAGTGTAGGAGGATCTGGGGCCAACGTCCTGACTTTC. Translated, it gives CASSVGGSGANVLTF.

This chain uses TRBV18 with TRBJ1-1, with D unresolved. V lost 3 bases and J lost 1, with 3 bases in between. Germline V lookup: CDR1 KGHSH, CDR2 LQKENI. This CDR3 is 12 amino acids long. The CDR3 DNA sequence: TGTGCCAGCTCACCTCGGAACACTGAAGCTTTCTTT. It specifies CASSPRNTEAFF.

The chain recombines TRBV19 with TRBJ2-3; D is uncertain. V was trimmed by 5 bases and J by 6 bases, leaving 12 bases between them. The CDR3 contains 13 residues. Germline V lookup: CDR1 LNHDA, CDR2 SQIVND (reference sequence). In DNA form, the CDR3 reads TGTGCCAGTAGTGTCCTACTTGAGGATACGCAGTATTTT. Translated: CASSVLLEDTQYF.

The chain has TRBV9 and TRBJ2-2; D is perhaps TRBD2 (7 bases). The V end was cut by 3 bases, the J end by 5 bases, with 11 bases between. CDR3 length: 14 residues. Germline CDR1 reads SGDLS; CDR2 reads YYNGEE. The CDR3 DNA reads TGTGCCAGCAGCGAAGGGGGGGGAACCGGGGAGCTGTTTTTT. As protein: CASSEGGGTGELFF.

V and J are TRBV30 and TRBJ2-6; a weak D match, TRBD1 (5 bases). Looked up from germline, CDR1 is GTSNPN and CDR2 is SVGIG (reference sequence). With 5 bases removed from V and 0 bases from J, the gap between germline ends came to 11 bases. The CDR3 has 15 amino acids. The CDR3 bases are TGTGCCTGGGGGGCTTCCCTCTCTGGGGCCAACGTCCTGACTTTC. This translates into CAWGASLSGANVLTF.

The rearrangement links TRBV10-3 to TRBJ2-1; D remains ambiguous. V lost 0 bases to trimming and J lost 9 bases, with 6 bases between them. This CDR3 is built from 12 residues. Per the germline V gene, CDR1 is ENHRY and CDR2 is SYGVKD. In DNA form, the CDR3 reads TGTGCCATCAGTGAGTCTATTAGTGAGCAGTTCTTC. It translates to CAISESISEQFF.

The chain combines TRBV27 with TRBJ2-7; TRBD2 is a possible D gene (7 bases). Trimming left V 6 bases short and J 0 bases short, with 12 bases between. The CDR3 loop spans 14 amino acids. Germline V gene sequence: CDR1 MNHEY, CDR2 SMNVEV (reference sequence). The DNA of the CDR3 is TGTGCCAGCAGAGGGGGGGGGAGCTCCTACGAGCAGTACTTC. This codes for CASRGGGSSYEQYF.

The chain is built from TRBV5-4 and TRBJ2-3; D might be TRBD2 (5 bases). The CDR3 is 13 amino acids. CDR1 and CDR2 (germline): SGHNT, YYREEE (reference sequence). The germline V and J ends were trimmed by 0 bases and 8 bases, with 10 bases remaining between them. The CDR3: CASSLGAEPTQYF. The CDR3 DNA is TGTGCCAGCAGCTTGGGAGCGGAGCCTACGCAGTATTTT. The whole variable domain, filled in from reference TRBV5-4 and TRBJ2-3, reads ETGVTQSPTHLIKTRGQQVTLRCSSQSGHNTVSWYQQALGQGPQFIFQYYREEENGRGNFPPRFSGLQFPNYSSELNVNALELDDSALYLCASSLGAEPTQYFGPGTRLTVL.

This chain links TRBV4-3 with TRBJ1-1; D unclear. Germline CDR1 LGHNA, CDR2 YSLEER. The CDR3 extends over 15 amino acids. V dropped 0 bases and J dropped 5 bases, with 13 bases sitting between them. In DNA, the CDR3 is TGCGCCAGCAGCCAAGACCCGGGCAGCGGGACTGAAGCTTTCTTT. This codes for CASSQDPGSGTEAFF.

This clone was detected a few times. The rearrangement uses TRBV4-2 and TRBJ2-1; D remains ambiguous. CDR3 length: 13 amino acids. Trimming pared 1 base from V and 8 bases from J, leaving 9 bases between. From germline, CDR1 is LGHNA and CDR2 YNFKEQ. CDR3 sequence (DNA): TGTGCCAGCAGCCAAGGGTCCTCGGATGAGCAGTTCTTC. Protein: CASSQGSSDEQFF.

The chain employs TRBV9 and TRBJ1-1; 9 nucleotides match TRBD1. The CDR3 has 16 amino acids. Germline CDR1 is SGDLS and CDR2 is YYNGEE. After removal of 3 bases from V and 4 bases from J, the junction contained 10 bases not matched to a gene. CDR3: CASSAGDRDYVTEAFF. The CDR3 nucleotides are TGTGCCAGCAGCGCCGGGGACAGGGATTATGTCACTGAAGCTTTCTTT. The variable domain in full, with the rest retrieved from reference TRBV9 and TRBJ1-1, is DSGVTQTPKHLITATGQRVTLRCSPRSGDLSVYWYQQSLDQGLQFLIQYYNGEERAKGNILERFSAQQFPDLHSELNLSSLELGDSALYFCASSAGDRDYVTEAFFGQGTRLTVV.

The chain uses TRBV19 and TRBJ1-2; the match to TRBD1 covers 7 bases. CDR3 length: 13 amino acids. V shed 0 bases, J shed 7 bases, and the junction held 2 bases outside the gene matches. The germline V gene encodes CDR1 LNHDA and CDR2 SQIVND (reference sequence). The DNA of the CDR3 is TGTGCCAGTAGTATAGACCACAGGGGTGGCTACACCTTC. It yields the protein CASSIDHRGGYTF.

This chain uses TRBV6-4 with TRBJ2-3; TRBD2 matches 10 bases. CDR1 MRHNA and CDR2 SNTAGT come from the germline V gene. V lost 2 bases, J lost 6 bases, and 5 bases stayed unmatched. This CDR3 is 15 amino acids long. The CDR3 loop is CASSDQAGGADTQYF. The CDR3 DNA is TGTGCCAGCAGTGACCAAGCGGGAGGGGCGGATACGCAGTATTTT.

The chain carries TRBV10-2 and TRBJ2-7; 8 positions match TRBD1. CDR1 is WSHSY, CDR2 SAAADI, per germline. Trimming took 3 bases from V and 0 from J; bases not matched to a gene: 7. CDR3 length equals 16 residues. The CDR3 region has the DNA TGCGCCAGCAGTGATGTTGCAGGGGGCACCTCCTACGAGCAGTACTTC. This codes for CASSDVAGGTSYEQYF.

This sequence joins TRBV11-3 and TRBJ2-1; 9 positions match TRBD2. The germline V gene encodes CDR1 SGHNT and CDR2 YENEEA. This CDR3 is built from 17 residues. V gave up 5 bases and J gave up 6 bases; unmatched junction bases: 14. This CDR3 is CASSPGIVAGVGNEQFF. The CDR3 DNA reads TGTGCCAGCAGCCCCGGTATAGTAGCGGGAGTCGGCAATGAGCAGTTCTTC. The full variable domain, its missing parts supplied by reference TRBV11-3 and TRBJ2-1, is EAGVVQSPRYKIIEKKQPVAFWCNPISGHNTLYWYLQNLGQGPELLIRYENEEAVDDSQLPKDRFSAERLKGVDSTLKIQPAELGDSAVYLCASSPGIVAGVGNEQFFGPGTRLTVL.

This clone was picked up a small number of times. The chain carries TRBV6-1 and TRBJ1-4; D not certain. The CDR3 runs to 17 residues. Germline-derived CDR1 and CDR2 are MNHNS and SASEGT. V gave up 0 bases and J gave up 4 bases, with 15 bases separating them. The CDR3 sequence is CASSEATRRVFNEKLFF. The CDR3 DNA is TGTGCCAGCAGTGAAGCTACAAGACGGGTCTTTAATGAAAAACTGTTTTTT.

The V gene is TRBV30, the J gene TRBJ2-7; D is perhaps TRBD1 (6 bases). With 2 bases removed from V and 0 bases from J, the gap between germline ends came to 11 bases. This CDR3 comprises 14 residues. Germline CDR1 GTSNPN, CDR2 SVGIG (reference sequence). This chain's CDR3 is CAWSLGTLSYEQYF. CDR3 sequence (DNA): TGTGCCTGGAGTTTGGGGACACTCTCCTACGAGCAGTACTTC.

CDR3 residues: CASSATGAFNEQFF. In nucleotides, the CDR3 is TGTGCCAGCAGCGCGACAGGGGCCTTCAATGAGCAGTTCTTC. This sequence joins TRBV7-9 and TRBJ2-1; 8 nucleotides align to TRBD1. Trimming removed 5 bases from V and 6 bases from J; junction bases left unmatched: 6. The CDR3 length is 14 residues. CDR1 and CDR2 from the germline V gene are SEHNR and FQNEAQ (reference sequence). Filled out from reference TRBV7-9 and TRBJ2-1, the complete variable domain reads DTGVSQNPRHKITKRGQNVTFRCDPISEHNRLYWYRQTLGQGPEFLTYFQNEAQLEKSRLLSDRFSAERPKGSFSTLEIQRTEQGDSAMYLCASSATGAFNEQFFGPGTRLTVL.

CDR3 region: CASSFLGQGDYGYTF. The CDR3 nucleotides are TGCGCCAGCAGCTTCTTAGGACAGGGGGACTATGGCTACACCTTC. V gene TRBV5-1 combines with J gene TRBJ1-2, with 10 bases aligning to TRBD1. Trimming removed 2 bases from V and 3 bases from J; junction bases left unmatched: 4. The CDR3 contains 15 residues. Germline V gives CDR1 SGHRS, CDR2 YFSETQ. Filled out from reference TRBV5-1 and TRBJ1-2, the complete variable domain reads KAGVTQTPRYLIKTRGQQVTLSCSPISGHRSVSWYQQTPGQGLQFLFEYFSETQRNKGNFPGRFSGRQFSNSRSEMNVSTLELGDSALYLCASSFLGQGDYGYTFGSGTRLTVV.